The next 5 T cell receptor beta chains were all read from a single sample in a study of OX40 agonist ivuxolimab in advanced cancers. Assay: immunoSEQ multiplex PCR; the TCRdb copy retains only in-frame clones and omits some. The sample consists of about 88,000 clones, 85% to 90% of them appearing once. The specimen comprised CD4+ or CD8+ T cells sorted from blood, sampled in a trial of the OX40 agonist ivuxolimab. The source of these receptors is an adult with an advanced solid tumor such as melanoma, head and neck, liver or kidney cancer.

The chain recombines TRBV10-3 with TRBJ2-5, with TRBD2 identical over 8 bases. V lost 0 bases to trimming and J lost 1 base; unmatched junction nucleotides: 4. The CDR3 extends over 16 amino acids. CDR1 is ENHRY and CDR2 is SYGVKD in the germline V gene. As DNA, the CDR3 is TGTGCCATCAGTGAGTCGGGAGCGGGGGCCCAAGAGACCCAGTACTTC. This encodes CAISESGAGAQETQYF.

The chain employs TRBV5-1 and TRBJ2-4; 11 bases fit TRBD1. Germline-derived CDR1 and CDR2 are SGHRS and YFSETQ. This CDR3 is built from 15 residues. V gave up 4 bases and J gave up 3 bases; unmatched junction bases: 3. As DNA, the CDR3 is TGCGCCAGCAGCCCCGGGACAGGGGGCAAAAACATTCAGTACTTC. Residues: CASSPGTGGKNIQYF.

The chain links TRBV10-1 to TRBJ1-2; D is unclear. Germline CDR1 and CDR2: WNHNN and SYGVQD (reference sequence). Trimming left V 2 bases short and J 6 bases short, with 10 bases between. The CDR3 covers 13 residues. The CDR3 loop reads CASSEQRGDGYTF. DNA for the CDR3: TGCGCCAGCAGTGAGCAGCGTGGGGATGGCTACACCTTC.

This chain links TRBV10-1 with TRBJ1-6; no firm D call. The CDR3 is 15 amino acids. The germline V gene encodes CDR1 WNHNN and CDR2 SYGVQD (reference sequence). Trimming removed 6 bases at V and 6 bases at J, with 15 bases between. The CDR3 sequence: CASSFGGRTNSPLHF. CDR3 bases: TGCGCCAGCAGCTTCGGAGGGCGGACTAATTCACCCCTCCACTTT.

The chain joins TRBV28 to TRBJ1-5, with D unclear. In germline, CDR1 is MDHEN, CDR2 SYDVKM. V lost 2 bases to trimming and J lost 5 bases, with 13 bases between them. This CDR3 is 15 amino acids long. The CDR3 region has the DNA TGTGCCAGCAGTTTAATTCCTGGGTTCGATCAGCCCCAGCATTTT. This encodes CASSLIPGFDQPQHF.